This entry concerns a single T cell receptor (beta chain). Its antigen is as yet unknown. The data belong to a study of CD8 T cells in ankylosing spondylitis. Study results and limitations: Disease-linked clones, CD8+, were relatively rare in peripheral blood. Some of these motif variants have turned up before, in reports on reactive arthritis synovial fluid and blood. Eight highly homologous variants formed a TCR beta motif that appeared characteristic of ankylosing spondylitis blood.

J gave up 5 bases and V 0 bases, and 8 bases lay outside the gene matches. Germline CDR1 reads SGHDT; CDR2 reads YYEEEE. CDR3 length: 16 amino acids. In making TCR beta libraries, quantitative 5'-RACE with molecular barcodes was used. TCRdb reanalysed the 5' RACE reads using MiXCR and keeps one entry per CDR3 protein. The sample has some 270,000 distinct CDR3 sequences, 32% seen once. The sample taken for sequencing was blood, either unsorted or a sorted T cell fraction (not recorded which). The gene calls are TRBV5-6 and TRBJ2-5, with TRBD1 matching 9 bases. The sequence was collected from a male donor with ankylosing spondylitis or in good health (not recorded which). CDR3 sequence: CASSLGRDRVGETQYF. CDR3 bases: TGTGCCAGCAGCTTGGGCCGGGACAGGGTGGGGGAGACCCAGTACTTC.